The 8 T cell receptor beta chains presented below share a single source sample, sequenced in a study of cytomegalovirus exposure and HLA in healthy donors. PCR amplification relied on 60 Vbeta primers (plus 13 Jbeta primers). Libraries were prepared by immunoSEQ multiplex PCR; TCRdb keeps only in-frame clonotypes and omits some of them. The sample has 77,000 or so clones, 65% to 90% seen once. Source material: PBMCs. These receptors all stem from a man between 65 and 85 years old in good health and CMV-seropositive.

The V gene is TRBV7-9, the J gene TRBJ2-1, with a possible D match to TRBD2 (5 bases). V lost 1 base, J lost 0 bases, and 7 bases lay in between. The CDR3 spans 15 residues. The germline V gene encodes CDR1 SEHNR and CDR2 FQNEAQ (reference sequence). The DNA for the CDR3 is TGTGCCAGCAGCTTAGGAAGCGGCTCCTACAATGAGCAGTTCTTC. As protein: CASSLGSGSYNEQFF.

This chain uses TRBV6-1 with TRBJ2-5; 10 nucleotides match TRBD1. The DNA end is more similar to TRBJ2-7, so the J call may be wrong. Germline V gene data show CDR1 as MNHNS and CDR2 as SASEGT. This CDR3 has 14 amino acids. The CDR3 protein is CASSPGQGYSEQYF. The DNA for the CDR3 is TGTGCCAGCAGTCCGGGACAGGGGTATAGCGAGCAGTACTTC.

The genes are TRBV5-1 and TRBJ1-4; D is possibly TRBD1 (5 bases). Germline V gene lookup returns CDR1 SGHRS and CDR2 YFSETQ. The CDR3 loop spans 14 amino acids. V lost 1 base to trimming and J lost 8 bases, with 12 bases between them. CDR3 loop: CASSLWGVEEKLFF. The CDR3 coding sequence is TGCGCCAGCAGCTTGTGGGGCGTGGAGGAAAAACTGTTTTTT.

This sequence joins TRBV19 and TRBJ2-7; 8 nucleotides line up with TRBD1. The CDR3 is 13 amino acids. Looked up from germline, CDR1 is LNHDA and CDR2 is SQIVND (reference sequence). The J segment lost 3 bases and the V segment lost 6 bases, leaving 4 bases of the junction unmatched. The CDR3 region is CASRGTGGYEQYF. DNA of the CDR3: TGTGCCAGTAGAGGGACAGGCGGCTACGAGCAGTACTTC.

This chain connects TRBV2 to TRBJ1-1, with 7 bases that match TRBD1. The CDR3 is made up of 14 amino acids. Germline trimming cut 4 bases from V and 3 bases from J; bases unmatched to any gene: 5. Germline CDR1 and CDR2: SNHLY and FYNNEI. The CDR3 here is CASSGQGGDTEAFF. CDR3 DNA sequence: TGTGCCAGCAGTGGACAGGGCGGGGACACTGAAGCTTTCTTT.

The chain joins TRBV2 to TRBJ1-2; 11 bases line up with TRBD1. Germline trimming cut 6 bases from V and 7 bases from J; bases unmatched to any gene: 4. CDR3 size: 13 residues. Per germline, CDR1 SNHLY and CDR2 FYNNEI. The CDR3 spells CASRGTGGIGYTF. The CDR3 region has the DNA TGTGCCAGCAGAGGGACAGGGGGTATTGGCTACACCTTC.

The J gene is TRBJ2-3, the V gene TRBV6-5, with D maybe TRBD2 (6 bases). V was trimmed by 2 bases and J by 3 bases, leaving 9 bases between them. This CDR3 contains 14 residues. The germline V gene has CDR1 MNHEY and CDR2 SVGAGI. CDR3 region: CASSYRAGTDTQYF. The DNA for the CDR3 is TGTGCCAGCAGTTACCGGGCGGGAACAGATACGCAGTATTTT.

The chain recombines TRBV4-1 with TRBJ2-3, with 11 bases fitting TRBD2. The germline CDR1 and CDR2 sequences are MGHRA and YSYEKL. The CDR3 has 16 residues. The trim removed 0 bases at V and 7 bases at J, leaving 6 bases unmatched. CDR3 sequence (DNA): TGCGCCAGCAGCCAAGATCCTAGCGGGAGGCCCAATACGCAGTATTTT. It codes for CASSQDPSGRPNTQYF.